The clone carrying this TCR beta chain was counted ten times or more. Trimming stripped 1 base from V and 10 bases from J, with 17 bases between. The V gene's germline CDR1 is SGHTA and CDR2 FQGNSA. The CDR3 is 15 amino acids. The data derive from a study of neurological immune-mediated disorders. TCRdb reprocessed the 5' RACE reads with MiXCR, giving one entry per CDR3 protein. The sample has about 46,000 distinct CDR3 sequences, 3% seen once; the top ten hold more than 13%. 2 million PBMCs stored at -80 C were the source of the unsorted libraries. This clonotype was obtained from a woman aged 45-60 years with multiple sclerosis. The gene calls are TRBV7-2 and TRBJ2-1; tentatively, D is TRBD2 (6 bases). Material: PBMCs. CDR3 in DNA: TGTGCCAGCAGCTTAGTGGCTAGCGTTGGGCGGGAGCAGTTCTTC. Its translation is CASSLVASVGREQFF.